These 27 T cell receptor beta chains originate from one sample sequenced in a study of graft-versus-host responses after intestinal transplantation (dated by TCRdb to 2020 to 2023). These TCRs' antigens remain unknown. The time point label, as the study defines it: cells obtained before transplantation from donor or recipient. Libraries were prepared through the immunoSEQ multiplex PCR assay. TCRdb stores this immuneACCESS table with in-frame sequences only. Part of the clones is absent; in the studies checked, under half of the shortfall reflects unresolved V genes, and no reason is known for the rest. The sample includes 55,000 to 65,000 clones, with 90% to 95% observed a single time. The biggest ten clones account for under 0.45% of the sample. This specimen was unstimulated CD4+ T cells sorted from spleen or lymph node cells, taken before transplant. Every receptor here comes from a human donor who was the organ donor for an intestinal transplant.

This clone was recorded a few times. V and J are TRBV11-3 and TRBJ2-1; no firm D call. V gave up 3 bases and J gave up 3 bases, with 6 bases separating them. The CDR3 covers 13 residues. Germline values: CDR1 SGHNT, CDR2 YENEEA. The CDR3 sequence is CASSLSGYNEQFF. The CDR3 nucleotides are TGTGCCAGCAGCTTGTCCGGCTACAATGAGCAGTTCTTC.

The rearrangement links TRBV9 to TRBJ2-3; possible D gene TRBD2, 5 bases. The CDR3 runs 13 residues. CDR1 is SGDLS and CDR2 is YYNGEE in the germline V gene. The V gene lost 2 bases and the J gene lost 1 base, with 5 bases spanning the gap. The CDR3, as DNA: TGTGCCAGCAGCGTGGAGGGCACAGATACGCAGTATTTT. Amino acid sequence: CASSVEGTDTQYF.

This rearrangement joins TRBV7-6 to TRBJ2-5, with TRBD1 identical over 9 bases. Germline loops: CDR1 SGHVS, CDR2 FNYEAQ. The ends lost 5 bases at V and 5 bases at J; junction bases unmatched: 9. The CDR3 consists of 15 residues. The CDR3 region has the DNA TGTGCCAGCAGCCAGCCCGGGACAGGGAAGGAGACCCAGTACTTC. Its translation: CASSQPGTGKETQYF.

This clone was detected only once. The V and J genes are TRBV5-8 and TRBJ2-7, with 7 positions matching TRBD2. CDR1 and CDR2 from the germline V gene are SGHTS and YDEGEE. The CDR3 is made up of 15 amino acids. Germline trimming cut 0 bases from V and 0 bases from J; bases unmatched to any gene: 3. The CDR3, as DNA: TGTGCCAGCAGCTTGGTTCCGGGGGGCTCCTACGAGCAGTACTTC. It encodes CASSLVPGGSYEQYF.

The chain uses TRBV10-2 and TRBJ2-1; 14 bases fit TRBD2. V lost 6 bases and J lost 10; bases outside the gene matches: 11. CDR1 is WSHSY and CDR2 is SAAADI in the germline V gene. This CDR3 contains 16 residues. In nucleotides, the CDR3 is TGCGCCAGCAGCCCCGGGACTAGCGGGGGACTAGCGGAGCAGTTCTTC. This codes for CASSPGTSGGLAEQFF.

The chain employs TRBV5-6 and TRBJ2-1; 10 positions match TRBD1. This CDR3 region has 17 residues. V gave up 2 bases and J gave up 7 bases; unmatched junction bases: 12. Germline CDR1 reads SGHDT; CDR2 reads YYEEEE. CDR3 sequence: CASSFGGQGPRRNEQFF. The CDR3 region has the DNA TGTGCCAGCAGCTTCGGGGGACAGGGGCCCAGGAGGAATGAGCAGTTCTTC.

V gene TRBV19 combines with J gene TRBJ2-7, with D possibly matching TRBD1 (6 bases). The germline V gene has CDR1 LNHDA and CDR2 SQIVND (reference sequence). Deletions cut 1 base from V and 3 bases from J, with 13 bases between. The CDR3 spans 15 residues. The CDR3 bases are TGTGCCAGTAGTATAGGACAGGTCTTCGACTACGAGCAGTACTTC. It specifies CASSIGQVFDYEQYF. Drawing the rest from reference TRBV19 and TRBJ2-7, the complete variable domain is DGGITQSPKYLFRKEGQNVTLSCEQNLNHDAMYWYRQDPGQGLRLIYYSQIVNDFQKGDIAEGYSVSREKKESFPLTVTSAQKNPTAFYLCASSIGQVFDYEQYFGPGTRLTVT.

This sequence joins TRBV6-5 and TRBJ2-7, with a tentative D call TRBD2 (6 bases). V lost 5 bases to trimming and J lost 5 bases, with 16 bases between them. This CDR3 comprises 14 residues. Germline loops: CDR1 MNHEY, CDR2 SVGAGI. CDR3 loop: CASSIGTVGNEQYF. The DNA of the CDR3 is TGTGCCAGCAGTATAGGGACTGTAGGTAACGAGCAGTACTTC.

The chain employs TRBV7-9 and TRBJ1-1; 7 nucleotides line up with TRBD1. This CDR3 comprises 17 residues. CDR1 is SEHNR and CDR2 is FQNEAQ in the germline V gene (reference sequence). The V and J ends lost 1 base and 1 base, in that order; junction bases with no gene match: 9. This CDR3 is CASSLGRAGGSNTEAFF. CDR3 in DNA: TGTGCCAGCAGCTTAGGAAGGGCAGGGGGATCGAACACTGAAGCTTTCTTT.

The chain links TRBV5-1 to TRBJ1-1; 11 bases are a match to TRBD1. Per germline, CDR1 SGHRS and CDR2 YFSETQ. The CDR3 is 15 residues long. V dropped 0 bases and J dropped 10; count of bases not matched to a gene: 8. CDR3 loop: CASSLAGTGGNGAFF. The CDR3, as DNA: TGCGCCAGCAGCTTGGCCGGGACAGGGGGTAACGGAGCTTTCTTT.

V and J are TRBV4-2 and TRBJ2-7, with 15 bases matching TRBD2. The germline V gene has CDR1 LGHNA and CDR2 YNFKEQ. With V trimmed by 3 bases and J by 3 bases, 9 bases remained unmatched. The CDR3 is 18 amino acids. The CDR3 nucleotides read TGTGCCAGCAGCCAGCAAGGACTAGCGGGGGGGCCCCTCTACGAGCAGTACTTC. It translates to CASSQQGLAGGPLYEQYF.

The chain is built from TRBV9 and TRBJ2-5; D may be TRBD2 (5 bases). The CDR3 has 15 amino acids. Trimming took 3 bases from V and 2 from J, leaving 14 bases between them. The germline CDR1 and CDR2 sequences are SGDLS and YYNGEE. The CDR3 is CASSGFGLPQETQYF. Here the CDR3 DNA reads TGTGCCAGCAGCGGATTCGGACTGCCTCAAGAGACCCAGTACTTC.

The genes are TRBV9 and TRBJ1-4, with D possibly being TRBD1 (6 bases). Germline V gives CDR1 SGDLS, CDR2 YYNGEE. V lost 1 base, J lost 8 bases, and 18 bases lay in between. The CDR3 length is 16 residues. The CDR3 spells CASSVPYREEEEKLFF. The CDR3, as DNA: TGTGCCAGCAGCGTACCATACAGGGAGGAGGAGGAAAAACTGTTTTTT.

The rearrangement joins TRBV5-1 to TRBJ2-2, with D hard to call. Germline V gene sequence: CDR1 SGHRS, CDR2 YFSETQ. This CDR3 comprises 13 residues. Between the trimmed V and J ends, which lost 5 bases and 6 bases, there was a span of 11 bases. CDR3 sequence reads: CASRGYRAGELFF. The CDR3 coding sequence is TGCGCCAGCAGGGGGTATAGGGCCGGGGAGCTGTTTTTT.

The CDR3 nucleotides read TGTGCCAGCAGCTTAGGGCAGAGTCTTTACAATGAGCAGTTCTTC. Protein product: CASSLGQSLYNEQFF. The chain links TRBV7-2 to TRBJ2-1; D remains ambiguous. The ends were cut back, 1 base at V and 4 bases at J, with 11 bases in the middle. This CDR3 region has 15 residues. CDR1 and CDR2 (germline): SGHTA, FQGNSA.

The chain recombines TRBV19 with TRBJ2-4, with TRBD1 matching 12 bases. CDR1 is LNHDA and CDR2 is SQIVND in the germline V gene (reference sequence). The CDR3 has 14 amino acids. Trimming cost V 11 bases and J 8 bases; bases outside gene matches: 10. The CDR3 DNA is TGTGCCGCCCGGAGCAGGGACAGGGGGCACATTCAGTACTTC. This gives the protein CAARSRDRGHIQYF.

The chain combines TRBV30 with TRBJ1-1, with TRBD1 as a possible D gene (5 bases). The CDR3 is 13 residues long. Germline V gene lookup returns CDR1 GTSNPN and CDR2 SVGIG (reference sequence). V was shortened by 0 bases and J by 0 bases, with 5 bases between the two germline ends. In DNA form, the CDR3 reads TGTGCCTGGAGTGTAGGGGTGAACACTGAAGCTTTCTTT. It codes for CAWSVGVNTEAFF.

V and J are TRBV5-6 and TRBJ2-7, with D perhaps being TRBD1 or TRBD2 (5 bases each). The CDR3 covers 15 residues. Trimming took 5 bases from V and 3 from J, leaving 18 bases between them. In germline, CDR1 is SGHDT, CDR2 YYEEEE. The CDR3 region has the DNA TGTGCCAGCAGATCCGCCACTAGACAGATCTACGAGCAGTACTTC. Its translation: CASRSATRQIYEQYF.

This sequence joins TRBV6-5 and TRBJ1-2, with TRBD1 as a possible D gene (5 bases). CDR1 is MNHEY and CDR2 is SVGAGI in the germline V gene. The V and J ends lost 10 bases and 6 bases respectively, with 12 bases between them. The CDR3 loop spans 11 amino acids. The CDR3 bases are TGTGCCACCAGGGATGGTGATGGCTACACCTTC. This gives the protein CATRDGDGYTF.

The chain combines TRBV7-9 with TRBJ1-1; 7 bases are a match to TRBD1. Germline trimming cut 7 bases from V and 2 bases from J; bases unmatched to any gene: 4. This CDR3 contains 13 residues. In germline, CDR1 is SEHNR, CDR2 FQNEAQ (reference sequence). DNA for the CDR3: TGTGCCAGCAAACAGGGGCTCAACACTGAAGCTTTCTTT. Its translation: CASKQGLNTEAFF.

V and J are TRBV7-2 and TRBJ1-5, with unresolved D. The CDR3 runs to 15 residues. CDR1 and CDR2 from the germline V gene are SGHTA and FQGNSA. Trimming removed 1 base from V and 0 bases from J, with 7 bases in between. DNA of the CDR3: TGTGCCAGCAGCTTAGAGGGCTTTAGCAATCAGCCCCAGCATTTT. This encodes CASSLEGFSNQPQHF.

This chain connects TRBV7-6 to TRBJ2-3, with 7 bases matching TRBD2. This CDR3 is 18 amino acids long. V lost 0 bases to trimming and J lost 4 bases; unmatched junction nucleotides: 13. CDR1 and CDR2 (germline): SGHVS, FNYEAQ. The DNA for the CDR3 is TGTGCCAGCAGCTTAGCGCTAGGCAGGGAGGGGACCGCAGATACGCAGTATTTT. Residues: CASSLALGREGTADTQYF. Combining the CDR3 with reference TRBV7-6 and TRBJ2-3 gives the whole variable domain GAGVSQSPRYKVTKRGQDVALRCDPISGHVSLYWYRQALGQGPEFLTYFNYEAQQDKSGLPNDRFSAERPEGSISTLTIQRTEQRDSAMYRCASSLALGREGTADTQYFGPGTRLTVL.

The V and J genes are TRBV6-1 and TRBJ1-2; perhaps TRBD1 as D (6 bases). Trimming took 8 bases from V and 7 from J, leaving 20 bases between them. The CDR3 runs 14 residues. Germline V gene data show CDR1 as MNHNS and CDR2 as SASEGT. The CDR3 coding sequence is TGTGCCAGCGTCCGGGACACCGGCGGAGGTGGCTACACCTTC. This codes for CASVRDTGGGGYTF.

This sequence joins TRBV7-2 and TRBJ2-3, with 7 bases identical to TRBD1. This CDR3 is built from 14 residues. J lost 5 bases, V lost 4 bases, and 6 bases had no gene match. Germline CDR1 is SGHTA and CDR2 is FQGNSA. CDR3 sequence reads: CASSYNRGQDTQYF. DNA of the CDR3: TGTGCCAGCAGCTATAACAGGGGTCAAGATACGCAGTATTTT.

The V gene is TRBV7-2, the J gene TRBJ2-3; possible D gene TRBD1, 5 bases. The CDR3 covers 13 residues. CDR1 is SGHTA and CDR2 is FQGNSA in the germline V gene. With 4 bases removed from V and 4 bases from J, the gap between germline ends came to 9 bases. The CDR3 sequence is CASSSQGPDTQYF. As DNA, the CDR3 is TGTGCCAGCAGCTCGCAGGGTCCAGATACGCAGTATTTT. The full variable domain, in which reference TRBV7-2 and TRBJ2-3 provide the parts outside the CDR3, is GAGVSQSPSNKVTEKGKDVELRCDPISGHTALYWYRQSLGQGLEFLIYFQGNSAPDKSGLPSDRFSAERTGGSVSTLTIQRTQQEDSAVYLCASSSQGPDTQYFGPGTRLTVL.

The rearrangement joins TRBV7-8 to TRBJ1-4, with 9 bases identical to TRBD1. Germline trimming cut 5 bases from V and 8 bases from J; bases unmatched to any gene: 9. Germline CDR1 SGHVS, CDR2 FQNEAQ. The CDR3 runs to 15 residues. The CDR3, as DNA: TGTGCCAGCAGCCTTAGGACAGGGGACGGAGAAAAACTGTTTTTT. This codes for CASSLRTGDGEKLFF.

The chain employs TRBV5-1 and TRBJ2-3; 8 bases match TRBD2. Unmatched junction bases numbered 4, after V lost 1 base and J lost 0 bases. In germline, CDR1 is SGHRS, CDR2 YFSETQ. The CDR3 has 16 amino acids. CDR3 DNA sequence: TGCGCCAGCAGCTTGTTAGCGGGACAAAGCACAGATACGCAGTATTTT. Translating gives CASSLLAGQSTDTQYF. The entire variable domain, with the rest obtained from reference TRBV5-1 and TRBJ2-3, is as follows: KAGVTQTPRYLIKTRGQQVTLSCSPISGHRSVSWYQQTPGQGLQFLFEYFSETQRNKGNFPGRFSGRQFSNSRSEMNVSTLELGDSALYLCASSLLAGQSTDTQYFGPGTRLTVL.